Listed below are T cell receptor beta chains from one sample, sequenced in a study of shared clonotypes between healthy human individuals. Clones were read by immunoSEQ multiplex PCR, and TCRdb kept only the in-frame ones, dropping some. Among some 1.4 million clones, around 95% were seen once, and the ten largest hold approximately 1%. Sequences were obtained from naive CD4+ T cells sorted from blood. These receptors were collected from a man aged 25 to 40 in good health. CDR3s include the opening cysteine and the closing phenylalanine or tryptophan. The D gene is left open where the match is weak. Not every row has a clone size; where given, it reads once, few, many or a size class.

>TRBV10-2|TRBD2|NA|TRBJ2-1
TGCGCCACTCGACTAGCGGGAGCGTTGGATGAGCAGTTCTTC
CATRLAGALDEQFF
>TRBV7-9|NA|NA|TRBJ2-7
TGTGCCAGCAGCTACAGGGATGTGGGCGAGCAGTACTTC
CASSYRDVGEQYF
>TRBV19|TRBD1|NA|TRBJ2-7
TGTGCCAGCACCAAAACAGGGGGCAGCGAGCAGTACTTC
CASTKTGGSEQYF
>TRBV10-3|NA|NA|TRBJ2-7
TGTGCCATTTCCGGGACAACGATTTACGAGCAGTACTTC
CAISGTTIYEQYF
>TRBV19|TRBD2|NA|TRBJ2-1
TGTGCCATCGGACTAGCGGGAGGAAGTGAGCAGTTCTTC
CAIGLAGGSEQFF
>TRBV2|TRBD1|NA|TRBJ1-5
TGTGCCAGCAAATTGGAGGGGACAGGGGGTCAGCCCCAGCATTTT
CASKLEGTGGQPQHF
>TRBV7-9|TRBD1|NA|TRBJ2-5
TGTGCCAGCAGCCAGGGACAGGGGGCATCGGCCCATTACTTC
CASSQGQGASAHYF
>TRBV5-1|TRBD2|NA|TRBJ2-3
TGCGCCAGCAGTCCCTTACTAGCGGGAGCCACAGATACGCAGTATTTT
CASSPLLAGATDTQYF
>TRBV2|TRBD2|NA|TRBJ2-7
TGTGCCAGCACCGGGGAGGGCTACGAGCAGTACTTC
CASTGEGYEQYF
>TRBV9|NA|NA|TRBJ2-1
TGTGCCAGCAGCGTAGTACCAAACTCCTACAATGAGCAGTTCTTC
CASSVVPNSYNEQFF
>TRBV9|NA|NA|TRBJ2-1
TGTGCCAGCAGCGTCCAACTACATTACAATGAGCAGTTCTTC
CASSVQLHYNEQFF
>TRBV9|NA|NA|TRBJ1-1
TGTGCCAGCAGCCCATCCGGGAGGGTGAACACTGAAGCTTTCTTT
CASSPSGRVNTEAFF
>TRBV12-1|NA|NA|TRBJ1-3
TGTGCCTCAAGCGGGCGTCCTAAACTCTCTGGAAACACCATATATTTT
CASSGRPKLSGNTIYF
>TRBV5-4|NA|NA|TRBJ2-2
TGTGCCAGCAGGCGTTTAGGGGAGAATACCGGGGAGCTGTTTTTT
CASRRLGENTGELFF
>TRBV18|TRBD1|NA|TRBJ2-2
TGTGCCAGCTCATCCATCGGCCTAAACAGGGGGCGCGTCACCGGGGAGCTGTTTTTT
CASSSIGLNRGRVTGELFF
>TRBV28|NA|once|TRBJ1-5
TGTGCCAGCAGTTCCGATATTAGCAATCAGCCCCAGCATTTT
CASSSDISNQPQHF
>TRBV6-5|NA|NA|TRBJ1-1
TGTGCCAGCAGTCTTACCACAGGTGAAGCTTTCTTT
CASSLTTGEAFF
>TRBV7-9|NA|NA|TRBJ2-1
TGTGCCAGCAGCTTGCCCCCGGGACAATACAATGAGCAGTTCTTC
CASSLPPGQYNEQFF
>TRBV7-6|TRBD2|NA|TRBJ2-2
TGTGCCAGCAGCTTTAGCCCGGGACTAGCGGGAGGGGAGAACACCGGGGAGCTGTTTTTT
CASSFSPGLAGGENTGELFF
>TRBV10-2|TRBD2|NA|TRBJ2-2
TGCGCCAGCAGTCCCCCTAGCGGCAACACCGGGGAGCTGTTTTTT
CASSPPSGNTGELFF
>TRBV11-2|NA|NA|TRBJ2-1
TGTGCCAGCAGCCGTGGGATAGTAGCCTACAATGAGCAGTTCTTC
CASSRGIVAYNEQFF
>TRBV7-3|TRBD2|NA|TRBJ2-1
TGTGCCAGCAGCTTAACGGGGAGGGAGGGGTACAATGAGCAGTTCTTC
CASSLTGREGYNEQFF
>TRBV7-9|NA|NA|TRBJ1-4
TGTGCCAGCTCTACCAGCCGGGACCTTAATGAAAAACTGTTTTTT
CASSTSRDLNEKLFF
>TRBV18|NA|NA|TRBJ2-5
TGTGCCAGCTCGGACAGCCAAGAGACCCAGTACTTC
CASSDSQETQYF
>TRBV15|TRBD2|NA|TRBJ2-3
TGTGCCACCAGCAGAGATTTTCCAGGGCTTACTAGCGGGAGGGCGGGATCGACAGATACGCAGTATTTT
CATSRDFPGLTSGRAGSTDTQYF
>TRBV7-9|NA|NA|TRBJ1-2
TGTGCCAGCAGCTCCCGTTCACGGGGGGGAGGTGGCTACACCTTC
CASSSRSRGGGGYTF
>TRBV6-5|NA|NA|TRBJ2-7
TGTGCCAGCAGTTCGGACACTTACCACGAGCAGTACTTC
CASSSDTYHEQYF
>TRBV28|TRBD2|NA|TRBJ2-7
TGTGCCAGCAGTTTATTCGGCGGGAGCGTATCCTACGAGCAGTACTTC
CASSLFGGSVSYEQYF
>TRBV5-1|TRBD2|NA|TRBJ2-7
TGCGCCAGCAGCTCCTCTAGCGGGAGCTCCTACGAGCAGTACTTC
CASSSSSGSSYEQYF
>TRBV27|TRBD1|NA|TRBJ1-2
TGTGCCAGCAGTTTGAATGGACAGGACGGTGGCTACACCTTC
CASSLNGQDGGYTF
>TRBV10-1|TRBD1|NA|TRBJ2-1
TGCGCCAGCAGTGAGTCGGGGCAGGGGGCCTACAATGAGCAGTTCTTC
CASSESGQGAYNEQFF
>TRBV7-3|TRBD1|NA|TRBJ1-1
TGTGCCAGCAGCTATACAGGGGGCGGCACTGAAGCTTTCTTT
CASSYTGGGTEAFF
>TRBV10-1|TRBD2|NA|TRBJ2-7
TGCGCCAGCAGTGCCCGAGCGGGAATCTACGAGCAGTACTTC
CASSARAGIYEQYF
>TRBV29-1|NA|NA|TRBJ2-1
TGCAGCGTTGGAGGGGCCGCAGGCTACAATGAGCAGTTCTTC
CSVGGAAGYNEQFF
>TRBV18|TRBD1|NA|TRBJ1-5
TGTGCCAGCTCGCTGGACAGGGGTGGCAATCAGCCCCAGCATTTT
CASSLDRGGNQPQHF
>TRBV4-3|NA|NA|TRBJ2-1
TGCGCCAGCAGCCCAGACGGGGGTAATTACAATGAGCAGTTCTTC
CASSPDGGNYNEQFF
>TRBV5-1|TRBD2|NA|TRBJ2-5
TGCGCCAGCAGCTCTAGCGGGAGCCAAGAGACCCAGTACTTC
CASSSSGSQETQYF
>TRBV2|NA|NA|TRBJ1-1
TGTGCCAGCAGTGCCCAACTTACAGCAACGAACACTGAAGCTTTCTTT
CASSAQLTATNTEAFF
>TRBV19|NA|NA|TRBJ2-7
TGTGCCAGTAGTATTACCGGGGCCTACGAGCAGTACTTC
CASSITGAYEQYF
>TRBV27|TRBD1|NA|TRBJ2-5
TGTGCCAGCAGGGACAGGGTCGGGCAAGAGACCCAGTACTTC
CASRDRVGQETQYF
>TRBV11-3|NA|NA|TRBJ2-7
TGTGCCAGCAGCCTACTCAAAGAGCAGTACTTC
CASSLLKEQYF
>TRBV28|TRBD1|NA|TRBJ1-2
TGTGCCAGCAGTACACCCACCGGGACAGGCGAATACCTCGGGGGCTACACCTTC
CASSTPTGTGEYLGGYTF
>TRBV7-9|TRBD1|NA|TRBJ2-7
TGTGCCAGCAGCCCTCGGGACAGAAGCTACGAGCAGTACTTC
CASSPRDRSYEQYF
>TRBV30|NA|NA|TRBJ2-7
TGTGCCTGGAGCCAGGACCGACAAGAAGACGAGCAGTACTTC
CAWSQDRQEDEQYF
>TRBV9|NA|NA|TRBJ2-6
TGTGCCAGCGGAAGAGGGCCAGGAAACTCTGGGGCCAACGTCCTGACTTTC
CASGRGPGNSGANVLTF
>TRBV9|NA|NA|TRBJ1-1
TGTGCCAGCAGCGTAGCTAGGGGCACTGAAGCTTTCTTT
CASSVARGTEAFF
>TRBV10-3|NA|NA|TRBJ2-2
TGTGCCATCAGTGCTGCAGGGTGGACCGGGGAGCTGTTTTTT
CAISAAGWTGELFF
>TRBV7-2|NA|NA|TRBJ2-7
TGTGCCAGCAGCATCACCTACGAGCAGTACTTC
CASSITYEQYF
>TRBV9|NA|NA|TRBJ1-1
TGTGCCAGCAGCGTAGGAGAGAACACTGAAGCTTTCTTT
CASSVGENTEAFF
>TRBV9|NA|NA|TRBJ2-7
TGTGCCAGCAGCTCGGGGACGCGGCCCTACGAGCAGTACTTC
CASSSGTRPYEQYF
>TRBV29-1|NA|NA|TRBJ2-3
TGCACGACGACCCCCGAATTTGCAGATACGCAGTATTTT
CTTTPEFADTQYF
>TRBV5-1|NA|NA|TRBJ2-2
TGCGCCAGCAGCTTGGCGGGACGTCTAAACACCGGGGAGCTGTTTTTT
CASSLAGRLNTGELFF
>TRBV5-1|NA|NA|TRBJ2-1
TGCGCCAGCAGCTTGGCGGGCAATGAGCAGTTCTTC
CASSLAGNEQFF
>TRBV5-6|NA|NA|TRBJ2-1
TGTGCCAGCATAAACACTGAGCGCGGCCACAATGAGCAGTTCTTC
CASINTERGHNEQFF
>TRBV7-6|NA|NA|TRBJ1-2
TGTGCCAGCAGCTTAGCGCGGGCAGGGTATGCCTATGGCTACACCTTC
CASSLARAGYAYGYTF